A single sample gave rise to the 12 T cell receptor beta chains below, sequenced in a study of control samples from healthy donors and cancer patients. Assay: immunoSEQ multiplex PCR; the TCRdb copy retains only in-frame clones and omits some. This sample carries 150,000 to 200,000 clones, about 93% of them seen once, and the ten largest clones take roughly 1.5%. Sequencing was performed on blood. The receptors stem from a man aged 18 to 30 in good health.

CDR3 sequence (DNA): TGCGCCAGCAGCCAAGATCAACTAGGGCAGGTCACGGAGCAGTACTTC. Protein: CASSQDQLGQVTEQYF. V gene TRBV4-1 combines with J gene TRBJ2-7; tentatively, D is TRBD2 (5 bases). V lost 0 bases and J lost 7, with 19 bases in between. The CDR3 contains 16 residues. Germline CDR1 and CDR2: MGHRA and YSYEKL.

The chain employs TRBV5-1 and TRBJ2-3; 7 bases fit TRBD2. In germline, CDR1 is SGHRS, CDR2 YFSETQ. The CDR3 length is 15 residues. V shed 4 bases and J 7 bases; nucleotides not matched to a gene: 12. The CDR3 spells CASSPVRSGEYTQYF. CDR3 coding DNA: TGCGCCAGCAGCCCAGTTAGGAGCGGGGAATATACGCAGTATTTT.

The V and J genes are TRBV30 and TRBJ1-4; D is undetermined. The CDR3 contains 13 residues. Germline CDR1 GTSNPN, CDR2 SVGIG (reference sequence). The V end lost 7 bases, the J end lost 1 base, and 10 bases lay between the germline ends. In DNA, the CDR3 is TGTGCCTTAAACCGGGGAACTAATGAAAAACTGTTTTTT. It codes for CALNRGTNEKLFF.

The V gene is TRBV3-1 (or the pseudogene TRBV3-2), the J gene TRBJ1-1; TRBD1 aligns across 8 bases. There are 13 residues in the CDR3. The V segment lost 1 base and the J segment 10 bases; nucleotides outside the gene matches: 5. Germline CDR1 is LGHDT and CDR2 is YNNKEL (reference sequence). CDR3 nucleotides: TGTGCCAGCAGCCAAGCTACAGACAGGGGAGCTTTCTTT. It encodes CASSQATDRGAFF.

This chain uses TRBV10-3 with TRBJ2-6; 11 bases are a match to TRBD1. The CDR3 has 16 residues. Looked up from germline, CDR1 is ENHRY and CDR2 is SYGVKD. V shed 6 bases, J shed 3 bases, and the junction held 4 bases outside the gene matches. The CDR3 DNA reads as TGTGCCATCAGCGGACAGGGGGCTCTTGGGGCCAACGTCCTGACTTTC. This encodes CAISGQGALGANVLTF.

The rearrangement links TRBV30 to TRBJ2-2; D unresolved. In germline, CDR1 is GTSNPN, CDR2 SVGIG (reference sequence). Trimming took off 0 bases at V and 4 bases at J, with 6 bases between the two ends. The CDR3 is 13 amino acids. CDR3 DNA: TGTGCCTGGAGTGTAGCTAGCACCGGGGAGCTGTTTTTT. It yields the protein CAWSVASTGELFF.

J is TRBJ1-4 and V is TRBV27; D remains unclear. Trimming shortened V by 2 bases and J by 7 bases, and 11 bases separated the two germline ends. CDR1 is MNHEY, CDR2 SMNVEV, per germline (reference sequence). The CDR3 has 14 amino acids. CDR3 sequence: CASSLLGFSEKLFF. The DNA for the CDR3 is TGTGCCAGCAGTTTACTGGGGTTCAGTGAAAAACTGTTTTTT.

This chain uses TRBV2 with TRBJ1-5; 8 bases match TRBD1. Germline loops: CDR1 SNHLY, CDR2 FYNNEI. The V gene end was trimmed by 4 bases and the J gene end by 5 bases; junction bases not matched to a gene: 4. The CDR3 has 14 amino acids. CDR3: CASSATGVDQPQHF. CDR3 nucleotide sequence: TGTGCCAGCAGTGCGACAGGGGTGGATCAGCCCCAGCATTTT.

The chain employs TRBV28 and TRBJ2-3, with TRBD2 identical over 8 bases. Trimming at V came to 5 bases and at J to 1 base, leaving 5 bases not matched to a gene. The CDR3 spans 15 residues. Germline assignment: CDR1 MDHEN and CDR2 SYDVKM. CDR3 sequence: CASSPRRGGTDTQYF. As DNA, the CDR3 is TGTGCCAGCAGTCCCCGGCGGGGGGGCACAGATACGCAGTATTTT. Together with reference TRBV28 and TRBJ2-3, the CDR3 gives the full variable domain: DVKVTQSSRYLVKRTGEKVFLECVQDMDHENMFWYRQDPGLGLRLIYFSYDVKMKEKGDIPEGYSVSREKKERFSLILESASTNQTSMYLCASSPRRGGTDTQYFGPGTRLTVL.

This clone was detected once. The V and J genes are TRBV11-2 and TRBJ1-1; maybe TRBD1 (6 bases). Germline V gene sequence: CDR1 SGHAT, CDR2 FQNNGV. The V gene lost 1 base and the J gene lost 0 bases, with 15 bases spanning the gap. The CDR3 has 17 residues. CDR3 sequence: CASSLAGAGNMNTEAFF. In DNA form, the CDR3 reads TGTGCCAGCAGCTTAGCGGGGGCGGGGAACATGAACACTGAAGCTTTCTTT. The full variable domain, completed using reference TRBV11-2 and TRBJ1-1, is EAGVAQSPRYKIIEKRQSVAFWCNPISGHATLYWYQQILGQGPKLLIQFQNNGVVDDSQLPKDRFSAERLKGVDSTLKIQPAKLEDSAVYLCASSLAGAGNMNTEAFFGQGTRLTVV.

This clone was found once. The J gene is TRBJ2-2, the V gene TRBV2, with 11 bases lining up with TRBD1. The CDR3 is 15 residues long. The J segment lost 6 bases and the V segment lost 2 bases, leaving 2 bases of the junction unmatched. From germline, CDR1 is SNHLY and CDR2 FYNNEI. In DNA form, the CDR3 reads TGTGCCAGCAGTGAAAGGGGACAGGGGGCCGGGGAGCTGTTTTTT. Translated, it gives CASSERGQGAGELFF. Based on the CDR3 plus reference TRBV2 and TRBJ2-2, the full variable domain is EPEVTQTPSHQVTQMGQEVILRCVPISNHLYFYWYRQILGQKVEFLVSFYNNEISEKSEIFDDQFSVERPDGSNFTLKIRSTKLEDSAMYFCASSERGQGAGELFFGEGSRLTVL.

The rearrangement joins TRBV15 to TRBJ1-2, with D unresolved. CDR1 is LNHNV and CDR2 is YYDKDF in the germline V gene (reference sequence). Trimming cost V 0 bases and J 6 bases, with 8 bases left between them. The CDR3 is made up of 13 amino acids. The CDR3 region has the DNA TGTGCCACCAGCAGAGATATTGCGGATGGCTACACCTTC. It is translated as CATSRDIADGYTF.